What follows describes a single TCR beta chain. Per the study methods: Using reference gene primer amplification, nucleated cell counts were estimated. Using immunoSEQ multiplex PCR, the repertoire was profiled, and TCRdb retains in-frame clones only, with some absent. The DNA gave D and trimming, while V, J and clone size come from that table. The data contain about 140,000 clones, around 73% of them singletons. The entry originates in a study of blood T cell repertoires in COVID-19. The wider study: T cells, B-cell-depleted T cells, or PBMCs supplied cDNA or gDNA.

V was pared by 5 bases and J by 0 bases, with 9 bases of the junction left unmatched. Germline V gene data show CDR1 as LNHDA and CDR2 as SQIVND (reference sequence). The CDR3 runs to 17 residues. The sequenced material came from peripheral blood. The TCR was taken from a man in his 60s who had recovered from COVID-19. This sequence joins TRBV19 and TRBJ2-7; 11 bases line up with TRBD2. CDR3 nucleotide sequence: TGTGCCAGTAGTGCTAGTCCGGGACTAGCGGACTCCTACGAGCAGTACTTC. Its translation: CASSASPGLADSYEQYF.